The rows below give T cell receptor beta chains drawn from one sample of a study of blood T cell repertoires in COVID-19. Using immunoSEQ multiplex PCR, the repertoire was profiled, and TCRdb retains in-frame clones only, with some absent. The sample contains some 170,000 clones, about 81% of which appear only once. Sequenced sample: peripheral blood. These receptors originate from a woman aged 65 to 85 with acute or convalescent COVID-19. The CDR3 runs from the conserved cysteine through the conserved F or W. The order of the fields is J gene, clone size, V gene, D gene, CDR3 protein, CDR3 DNA. D genes are given only for firm matches. Clone size is stated in some rows and not others, as once, few, many or a class when expanded.

>TRBJ2-5|.|TRBV7-2|.
CASSLFWGGQETQYF
TGTGCCAGCAGCTTATTTTGGGGGGGGCAGGAGACCCAGTACTTC
>TRBJ2-7|many|TRBV3-1/TRBV3-2|.
CASARAGQYEQYF
TGTGCCAGCGCCCGGGCAGGGCAATACGAGCAGTACTTC
>TRBJ1-2|few|TRBV21-1|.
CASSSHRGRNYGYTF
TGTGCCAGCAGCTCTCACAGGGGACGTAACTATGGCTACACCTTC
>TRBJ1-1|.|TRBV10-3|.
CAISPQGADTEAFF
TGTGCCATCAGTCCTCAGGGTGCCGACACTGAAGCTTTCTTT
>TRBJ2-3|few|TRBV2|TRBD1
CASSERTGQTDTQYF
TGTGCCAGCAGTGAAAGGACAGGTCAAACAGATACGCAGTATTTT
>TRBJ1-5|.|TRBV5-1|.
CASSLFGEARIQPQHF
TGCGCCAGCAGCTTGTTTGGGGAGGCGCGGATTCAGCCCCAGCATTTT
>TRBJ2-2|.|TRBV5-6|TRBD1
CASSAPGQGSTGELFF
TGTGCCAGCAGCGCTCCGGGACAGGGATCCACCGGGGAGCTGTTTTTT
>TRBJ1-2|.|TRBV5-1|TRBD1
CASTAGTGGGNYGYTF
TGCGCCAGTACGGCCGGGACAGGGGGCGGTAACTATGGCTACACCTTC
>TRBJ2-1|.|TRBV5-4|.
CASSTGSSSYNEQFF
TGTGCCAGCAGCACCGGGTCGAGCTCCTACAATGAGCAGTTCTTC
>TRBJ1-2|.|TRBV28|TRBD1
CASSRPTGTYGYTF
TGTGCCAGCAGTCGACCGACAGGGACCTATGGCTACACCTTC
>TRBJ2-7|.|TRBV10-3|TRBD2
CAISVWREAYEQYF
TGTGCCATCAGTGTTTGGCGGGAGGCCTACGAGCAGTACTTC
>TRBJ2-4|.|TRBV2|.
CASTAGVAKNIQYF
TGTGCCAGCACGGCCGGGGTAGCCAAAAACATTCAGTACTTC
>TRBJ2-7|.|TRBV6-1|TRBD2
CASSEELANSHEQYF
TGTGCCAGCAGTGAGGAACTAGCGAATTCCCACGAGCAGTACTTC
>TRBJ2-4|.|TRBV19|.
CAIMATGRRPAKNIQYF
TGTGCCATCATGGCCACAGGGCGTCGGCCAGCCAAAAACATTCAGTACTTC
>TRBJ1-6|.|TRBV15|TRBD1
CATSRDQGAVSPLHF
TGTGCCACCAGCAGAGATCAGGGGGCAGTTTCACCCCTCCACTTT
>TRBJ2-3|.|TRBV5-6|.
CASSLEWRAPDTQYF
TGTGCCAGCAGCTTGGAGTGGAGGGCCCCAGATACGCAGTATTTT
>TRBJ2-5|.|TRBV11-2|.
CASTIVGQRETQYF
TGTGCCAGCACCATCGTGGGGCAGAGAGAGACCCAGTACTTC
>TRBJ2-3|.|TRBV6-5|TRBD1
CASRFYRGVKDTQYF
TGTGCCAGCAGGTTCTACAGGGGTGTGAAAGATACGCAGTATTTT
>TRBJ2-5|few|TRBV20-1|.
CSASGGSATRETQYF
TGCAGTGCTAGTGGAGGGTCGGCCACCAGAGAGACCCAGTACTTC
>TRBJ1-6|.|TRBV9|.
CASTPGNNSPLHF
TGTGCCAGCACCCCAGGGAATAATTCACCCCTCCACTTT
>TRBJ1-1|.|TRBV6-1|.
CASSERGRNTEAFF
TGTGCCAGCAGTGAGCGGGGACGGAACACTGAAGCTTTCTTT
>TRBJ2-2|.|TRBV11-2|.
CASSLDRARTGELFF
TGTGCCAGCAGCTTAGATCGCGCCAGGACCGGGGAGCTGTTTTTT
>TRBJ2-4|few|TRBV27|.
CASSLSYARGNIQYF
TGTGCCAGCAGTTTATCTTACGCACGGGGGAACATTCAGTACTTC